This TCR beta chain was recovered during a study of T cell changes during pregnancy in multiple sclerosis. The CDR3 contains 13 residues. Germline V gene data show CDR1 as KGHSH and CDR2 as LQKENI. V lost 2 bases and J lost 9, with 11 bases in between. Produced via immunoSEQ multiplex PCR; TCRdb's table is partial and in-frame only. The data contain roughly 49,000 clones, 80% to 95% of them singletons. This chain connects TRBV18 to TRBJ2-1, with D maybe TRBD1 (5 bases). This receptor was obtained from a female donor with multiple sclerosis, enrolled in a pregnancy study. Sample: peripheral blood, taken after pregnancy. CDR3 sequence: CASSPRGSSEQFF. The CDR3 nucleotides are TGTGCCAGCTCACCAAGGGGTAGCAGTGAGCAGTTCTTC.